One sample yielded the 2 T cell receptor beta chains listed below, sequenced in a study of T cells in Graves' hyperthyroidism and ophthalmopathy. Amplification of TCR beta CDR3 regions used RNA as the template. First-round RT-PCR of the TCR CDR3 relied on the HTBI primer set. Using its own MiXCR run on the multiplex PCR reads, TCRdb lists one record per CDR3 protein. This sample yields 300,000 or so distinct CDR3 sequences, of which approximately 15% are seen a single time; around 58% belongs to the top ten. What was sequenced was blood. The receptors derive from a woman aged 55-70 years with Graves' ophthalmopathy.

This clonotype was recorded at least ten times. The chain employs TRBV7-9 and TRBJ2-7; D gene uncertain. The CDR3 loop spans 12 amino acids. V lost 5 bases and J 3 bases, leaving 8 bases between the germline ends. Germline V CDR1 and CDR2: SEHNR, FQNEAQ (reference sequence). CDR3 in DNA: TGTGCCAGCAGCGTCGACGGCTACGAGCAGTACTTC. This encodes CASSVDGYEQYF.

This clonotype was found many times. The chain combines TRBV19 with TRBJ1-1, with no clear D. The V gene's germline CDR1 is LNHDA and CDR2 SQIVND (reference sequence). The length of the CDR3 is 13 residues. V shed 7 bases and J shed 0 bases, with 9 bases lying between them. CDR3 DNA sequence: TGTGCCAGTAAGGACGGCATGAACACTGAAGCTTTCTTT. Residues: CASKDGMNTEAFF.